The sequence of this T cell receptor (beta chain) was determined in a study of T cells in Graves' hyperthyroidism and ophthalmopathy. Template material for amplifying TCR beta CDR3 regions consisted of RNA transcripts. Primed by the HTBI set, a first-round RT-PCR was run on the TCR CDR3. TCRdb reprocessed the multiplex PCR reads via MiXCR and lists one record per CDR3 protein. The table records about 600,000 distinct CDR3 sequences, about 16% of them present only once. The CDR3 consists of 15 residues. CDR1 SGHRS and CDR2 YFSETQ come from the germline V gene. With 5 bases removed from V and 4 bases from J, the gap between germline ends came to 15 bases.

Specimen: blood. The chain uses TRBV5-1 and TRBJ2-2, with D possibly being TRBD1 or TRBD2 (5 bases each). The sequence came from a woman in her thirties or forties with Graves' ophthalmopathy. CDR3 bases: TGCGCCAGCAGTCAAAGCGAGGGGCTCACCGGGGAGCTGTTTTTT. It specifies CASSQSEGLTGELFF.